Following are 9 T cell receptor beta chains from one sample sequenced in a study of blood T cells in healthy people across ages. The authors ran a second PCR of about 7 to 12 cycles using a sample-barcoded 5' primer and a J-beta primer mix. TCRdb reprocessed the 5' RACE reads with MiXCR, giving one entry per CDR3 protein. The sample yields about 1,400,000 distinct CDR3 sequences, 42% seen once. The specimen sequenced was blood. All receptors derive from a woman aged 18-29 years in good health.

Turning to this clonotype: A junction end diverges from the germline sequence, so it may reflect a read error. This chain joins TRBV7-7 and TRBJ2-3; 12 bases are a match to TRBD1. This CDR3 is built from 17 residues. Germline V lookup: CDR1 SSHAT, CDR2 FNYEAQ (reference sequence). CDR3 coding DNA: TGTGCTAGCAGCTTGGCCTCCGGGACAGGGGGCGCAGATACGCAGTATTTT. The encoded protein is CASSLASGTGGADTQYF.

This clonotype was observed a handful of times. The rearrangement joins TRBV3-1 to TRBJ1-1; D gene ambiguous. The CDR3 length is 13 residues. With 2 bases removed from V and 7 bases from J, the gap between germline ends came to 11 bases. Germline CDR1 and CDR2: LGHDT and YNNKEL (reference sequence). The CDR3 here is CASSQLSGFEAFF. The CDR3 bases are TGTGCCAGCAGCCAACTGTCTGGGTTTGAAGCTTTCTTT.

The J gene is TRBJ1-1, the V gene TRBV20-1, with TRBD1 matching over 8 bases. The CDR3 consists of 14 residues. V lost 4 bases, J lost 3 bases, and 7 bases stayed unmatched. Germline V gene lookup returns CDR1 DFQATT and CDR2 SNEGSKA (reference sequence). CDR3 sequence reads: CSAKDGQGHTEAFF. The CDR3 DNA sequence: TGCAGTGCTAAAGACGGACAGGGCCACACTGAAGCTTTCTTT.

V is TRBV2 and J is TRBJ2-3, with D perhaps being TRBD1 or TRBD2 (6 bases each). Trimming left V 3 bases short and J 4 bases short, with 11 bases between. The CDR3 runs 14 residues. Germline CDR1 is SNHLY and CDR2 is FYNNEI. The CDR3 protein is CASSEGGSPDTQYF. DNA of the CDR3: TGTGCCAGCAGTGAGGGGGGCAGTCCAGATACGCAGTATTTT.

This clonotype is a singleton in its sample. The rearrangement joins TRBV4-2 to TRBJ1-5, with a tentative D call TRBD1 (6 bases). CDR1 LGHNA and CDR2 YNFKEQ come from the germline V gene. V lost 4 bases, J lost 4 bases, and 14 bases lay in between. This CDR3 region has 15 residues. CDR3 residues: CASSPWDTSNQPQHF. The DNA of the CDR3 is TGTGCCAGCAGCCCTTGGGACACCTCAAATCAGCCCCAGCATTTT.

The chain employs TRBV20-1 and TRBJ2-5, with no clear D. Trimming removed 1 base at V and 7 bases at J, with 7 bases between. The germline V gene has CDR1 DFQATT and CDR2 SNEGSKA (reference sequence). This CDR3 contains 11 residues. CDR3 sequence: CSARALVTQYF. In DNA, the CDR3 is TGCAGTGCTAGAGCATTGGTGACCCAGTACTTC.

The table lists this clonotype with a few counts. This rearrangement joins TRBV6-6 to TRBJ2-4, with unresolved D. V gave up 3 bases and J gave up 15 bases, with 15 bases separating them. CDR1 is MNHNY, CDR2 SVGAGI, per germline (reference sequence). There are 12 residues in the CDR3. The CDR3 sequence: CASSYEDNFRYF. The CDR3, as DNA: TGTGCCAGCAGTTATGAGGATAACTTTCGGTACTTC.

The chain couples TRBV29-1 to TRBJ2-5; D is possibly TRBD1 or TRBD2 (5 bases each). Trimming pared 3 bases from V and 8 bases from J, leaving 19 bases between. This CDR3 is built from 14 residues. Germline-derived CDR1 and CDR2 are SQVTM and ANQGSEA. The CDR3 protein is CSVEGAGTWRTQYF. Written as DNA, the CDR3 is TGCAGCGTTGAGGGTGCAGGGACGTGGAGAACCCAGTACTTC.

The chain carries TRBV20-1 and TRBJ2-4; 9 bases are shared with TRBD1. From germline, CDR1 is DFQATT and CDR2 SNEGSKA (reference sequence). V lost 3 bases to trimming and J lost 13 bases; unmatched junction nucleotides: 16. The CDR3 contains 15 residues. As DNA, the CDR3 is TGCAGTGCTAGCCTTCCAGGGACAGGGACCCAAGGGCAGTACTTC. This sequence encodes CSASLPGTGTQGQYF.